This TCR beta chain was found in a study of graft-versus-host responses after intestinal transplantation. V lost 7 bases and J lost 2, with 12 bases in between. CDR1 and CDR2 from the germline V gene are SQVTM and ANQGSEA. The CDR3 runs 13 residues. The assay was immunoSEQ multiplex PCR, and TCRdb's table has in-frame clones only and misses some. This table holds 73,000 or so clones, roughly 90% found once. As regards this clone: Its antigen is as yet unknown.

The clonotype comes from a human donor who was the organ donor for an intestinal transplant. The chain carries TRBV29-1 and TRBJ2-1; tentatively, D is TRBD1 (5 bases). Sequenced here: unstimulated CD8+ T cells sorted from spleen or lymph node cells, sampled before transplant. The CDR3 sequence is CSGAGSTYNEQFF. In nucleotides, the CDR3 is TGCAGCGGGGCAGGGTCGACCTACAATGAGCAGTTCTTC.